The sample holds many counts of the clone carrying this TCR beta chain. Its antigen is still unknown. Unique molecular identifiers were incorporated during preparation of the TCRbeta library. MiXCR, run by TCRdb on the PCR reads, gives a single entry per CDR3 protein. The sample lists 800,000 to 1,000,000 distinct CDR3 sequences, 25% to 35% occurring once. The data were taken from a study of T-cell reconstitution after alpha-beta-depleted transplantation in children. Regarding the study as a whole: Most T-cell counts and diversity one year after the transplant came from T cells that were newly produced.

The ends were cut back, 3 bases at V and 1 base at J, with 11 bases in the middle. This CDR3 is built from 15 residues. This clonotype originated in a boy in the first two years of life who had a stem cell transplant for SCID, so the T cells may come from the graft donor. J is TRBJ2-3 and V is TRBV12-3 or TRBV12-4, with unresolved D. The starting material was PBMCs, mostly from graft donor cells, obtained 360 days after TCRalphabeta/CD19-depleted stem cell transplant. The CDR3 sequence: CASSFDNGGTDTQYF. CDR3 bases: TGTGCCAGCAGTTTTGACAATGGGGGCACAGATACGCAGTATTTT.